Detailed here is one TCR beta chain. Its antigen is currently unknown. Version v3.0 of the immunoSEQ assay was performed at survey level. Clones were read by immunoSEQ multiplex PCR, and TCRdb kept only the in-frame ones, dropping some. The profile covers 35,000 to 50,000 clones, with roughly nine tenths appearing a single time and around 5.4% taken by the ten largest. The sample is drawn from a study of long-term antiretroviral therapy in people with HIV. Treatment for all HIV-infected participants took place in the United States. The germline gives CDR1 SGDLS, CDR2 YYNGEE. Unmatched junction bases numbered 18, after V lost 4 bases and J lost 2 bases. The CDR3 is 19 residues long. Study results and limitations: Versus controls, repertoires in people with HIV had narrower CDR3 length ranges. Clones that had undergone expansion before ART prevailed in the repertoire throughout all time points.

The J gene is TRBJ1-3, the V gene TRBV9; TRBD1 matches 7 bases. This TCR was recovered from a woman in her fifties or sixties with HIV. The specimen comprised unsorted PBMCs, sampled 0.1 years before starting antiretroviral therapy. The CDR3 DNA sequence: TGTGCCAGCAGCTATCAACCAACTTCGACAGGGAGGGCTGGAAACACCATATATTTT. Encoded protein: CASSYQPTSTGRAGNTIYF.